This T cell receptor (beta chain) was observed in a study of T cell changes during pregnancy in multiple sclerosis. V lost 2 bases, J lost 8 bases, and 12 bases lay in between. This CDR3 contains 14 residues. Germline V CDR1 and CDR2: KGHSH, LQKENI. Sequencing was performed with immunoSEQ multiplex PCR; in TCRdb, only in-frame clones are kept and a portion is missing. The table shows about 40,000 clones, with roughly 92% occurring only once. The V call is TRBV18, the J call TRBJ1-4; D might be TRBD1 (5 bases). The clonotype originates from a female donor with multiple sclerosis, enrolled in a pregnancy study. The specimen was peripheral blood, collected before pregnancy. CDR3 nucleotides: TGTGCCAGCTCACCAGGCAGGGCGGGAGAAAAACTGTTTTTT. Protein sequence: CASSPGRAGEKLFF.